Sequencing of this T cell receptor (beta chain) was carried out in a study of blood T cell repertoires in COVID-19. Overall study context: Spain, Italy and the United States supplied samples that represented acute and convalescent COVID-19. T cells, B-cell-depleted T cells, or PBMCs supplied cDNA or gDNA.

Trimming shortened V by 1 base and J by 5 bases, and 9 bases separated the two germline ends. The CDR3 consists of 14 residues. The germline CDR1 and CDR2 sequences are SGHRS and YFSETQ. In the source study's methods: For nucleated cells, counts were estimated from reference gene primer amplification. Here immunoSEQ multiplex PCR was the method, and the copy in TCRdb shows in-frame clones only, minus some. V, J and clone size reflect that table, while D and trimming were determined from the DNA. The profile shows about 270,000 clones, around 86% of them singletons. The TCR sequence derives from a man aged 45-65 years with acute or convalescent COVID-19. The specimen sequenced was peripheral blood. The V call is TRBV5-1, the J call TRBJ2-2; tentatively, D is TRBD2 (5 bases). CDR3: CASSLIPGTGELFF. The CDR3 DNA follows: TGCGCCAGCAGCTTGATCCCGGGGACCGGGGAGCTGTTTTTT.